This TCR beta chain emerged from a study of cytomegalovirus exposure and HLA in healthy donors. Study context: The approximately 110 validation repertoires, a later analysis reported, used the same platform as the approximately 730 repertoires from the first cohort. Regarding the study as a whole: The study flagged about 150 TCR beta chains as cytomegalovirus-associated.

Profiling relied on immunoSEQ multiplex PCR, and the TCRdb table lists in-frame clones only, not all of them. Among 260,000 or so clones listed, approximately 88% were seen once. This clone has only one observation. Its target is not known. Trimming left V 4 bases short and J 2 bases short, with 13 bases between. Germline assignment: CDR1 SGHRS and CDR2 YFSETQ. This CDR3 region has 15 residues. The donors belonged to the approximately 120-subject validation cohort, separate from the approximately 670-subject first cohort. The clonotype comes from a woman younger than 35 in good health and CMV-seronegative. The chain couples TRBV5-1 to TRBJ2-1; the D gene is possibly TRBD1 (5 bases). The material sequenced was PBMCs. The CDR3 region has the DNA TGCGCCAGCAGCCCGGACATTACCACCTACAATGAGCAGTTCTTC. Its protein is CASSPDITTYNEQFF.